Shown below are 30 T cell receptor beta chains from a single sample sequenced in a study of monozygotic twins with inflammatory bowel disease (dated by TCRdb to about 2019). Libraries came from 5' RACE. TCRdb records Illumina HiSeq 2500 as the sequencer. Each CDR3 protein sequence appears as one entry after TCRdb reprocessed the reads, and no DNA is included. For this sample, the table gives about 99,000 distinct CDR3 sequences. Approximately 2% of the sample goes to the ten largest clones. The sequenced sample consisted of blood. The receptors originated from a human donor with ulcerative colitis or Crohn's disease, or a healthy co-twin of an affected twin (not recorded which).

The chain joins TRBV12-3 or TRBV12-4 to TRBJ2-3; TCRdb reports TRBD1, a call that lacks DNA to check it against. This CDR3 comprises 13 residues. This CDR3 is CASSKRGQLTQYF.

The V call is TRBV19, the J call TRBJ1-2; TCRdb lists TRBD1, though no DNA is available to test this call. CDR1 LNHDA and CDR2 SQIVND come from the germline V gene (reference sequence). CDR3 length: 18 amino acids. This CDR3 reads CASSIDPAQGARVYGYTF.

The J gene is TRBJ1-5, the V gene TRBV5-1. CDR3 size: 13 residues. CDR1 SGHRS and CDR2 YFSETQ come from the germline V gene. The CDR3 reads CASSSGGGQPQHF. Combining the CDR3 with reference TRBV5-1 and TRBJ1-5 gives the whole variable domain KAGVTQTPRYLIKTRGQQVTLSCSPISGHRSVSWYQQTPGQGLQFLFEYFSETQRNKGNFPGRFSGRQFSNSRSEMNVSTLELGDSALYLCASSSGGGQPQHFGDGTRLSIL.

This rearrangement joins TRBV5-5 to TRBJ2-2; without DNA, the TCRdb call of TRBD2 cannot be checked. Germline lookup yields CDR1 SGHKS and CDR2 YYEKEE (reference sequence). This CDR3 is built from 15 residues. The CDR3 here is CASNSRRANTGELFF. Based on the CDR3 plus reference TRBV5-5 and TRBJ2-2, the full variable domain is DAGVTQSPTHLIKTRGQQVTLRCSPISGHKSVSWYQQVLGQGPQFIFQYYEKEERGRGNFPDRFSARQFPNYSSELNVNALLLGDSALYLCASNSRRANTGELFFGEGSRLTVL.

The CDR3 sequence is CSVEAGTPTGELFF. The chain couples TRBV29-1 to TRBJ2-2; the TRBD1 assignment by TCRdb is unverifiable without DNA. Germline V lookup: CDR1 SQVTM, CDR2 ANQGSEA. The CDR3 has 14 amino acids.

The chain joins TRBV20-1 to TRBJ2-1; there is no DNA to check the TCRdb D call of TRBD1. The CDR3 runs to 12 residues. CDR1 is DFQATT, CDR2 SNEGSKA, per germline (reference sequence). CDR3 sequence reads: CSARYRNNEQFF.

The V gene is TRBV5-6, the J gene TRBJ1-1; TCRdb outputs TRBD1, but without DNA this stays unchecked. The CDR3 is made up of 15 amino acids. Looked up from germline, CDR1 is SGHDT and CDR2 is YYEEEE. The chain's CDR3 is CASRKTDTSNTEAFF.

The rearrangement joins TRBV20-1 to TRBJ1-1; the D call from TCRdb, TRBD1, cannot be confirmed without DNA. Germline loops: CDR1 DFQATT, CDR2 SNEGSKA (reference sequence). The length of the CDR3 is 13 residues. The CDR3 spells CIAGGTGNTEAFF.

The chain combines TRBV29-1 with TRBJ2-7; TCRdb's D gene call, TRBD1, goes unchecked for lack of DNA. Germline V gene lookup returns CDR1 SQVTM and CDR2 ANQGSEA. The CDR3 is made up of 11 amino acids. The CDR3 spells CSARTNYEQYF.

The CDR3 reads CASSKSGHRQYF. The chain is built from TRBV7-9 and TRBJ2-4; TCRdb's assignment of TRBD1 cannot be checked, as there is no DNA. CDR3 length: 12 amino acids. Germline CDR1 SEHNR, CDR2 FQNEAQ (reference sequence). Full variable domain (missing parts from reference TRBV7-9 and TRBJ2-4): DTGVSQNPRHKITKRGQNVTFRCDPISEHNRLYWYRQTLGQGPEFLTYFQNEAQLEKSRLLSDRFSAERPKGSFSTLEIQRTEQGDSAMYLCASSKSGHRQYFGAGTRLSVL.

The genes are TRBV27 and TRBJ2-1. Looked up from germline, CDR1 is MNHEY and CDR2 is SMNVEV (reference sequence). The CDR3 has 15 amino acids. CDR3 amino acids: CASNLARRSYNEQFF.

This rearrangement joins TRBV12-3 or TRBV12-4 to TRBJ2-1. This CDR3 comprises 15 residues. CDR3 protein: CASSTTGRTYNEQFF.

The gene calls are TRBV7-2 and TRBJ2-5. CDR1 and CDR2 from the germline V gene are SGHTA and FQGNSA. The CDR3 has 14 residues. This chain's CDR3 is CASSLSGSGETQYF.

This rearrangement joins TRBV18 to TRBJ2-3; the D call of TRBD2 rests on TCRdb alone, since no DNA is present to check it. The CDR3 runs to 17 residues. CDR1 and CDR2 from the germline V gene are KGHSH and LQKENI. This CDR3 reads CASSPVRLAPSTDTQYF.

V usage is TRBV28 and J usage is TRBJ2-3; TCRdb picks TRBD2, but there is no DNA to check that call. Germline V CDR1 and CDR2: MDHEN, SYDVKM. This CDR3 is 15 amino acids long. CDR3: CATLLGIGFTDTQYF.

V is TRBV11-2 and J is TRBJ1-2. Germline V lookup: CDR1 SGHAT, CDR2 FQNNGV. The CDR3 totals 13 residues. The CDR3 region is CASSLGPFNGYTF. The variable domain in full, with the rest retrieved from reference TRBV11-2 and TRBJ1-2, is EAGVAQSPRYKIIEKRQSVAFWCNPISGHATLYWYQQILGQGPKLLIQFQNNGVVDDSQLPKDRFSAERLKGVDSTLKIQPAKLEDSAVYLCASSLGPFNGYTFGSGTRLTVV.

The gene calls are TRBV7-9 and TRBJ2-3; with no DNA, the TCRdb D assignment of TRBD2 cannot be verified. CDR3 length: 15 amino acids. Looked up from germline, CDR1 is SEHNR and CDR2 is FQNEAQ (reference sequence). This CDR3 reads CASSEIAGGADTQYF.

The chain uses TRBV29-1 and TRBJ2-5; TCRdb selects TRBD1, and the lack of DNA leaves this call unchecked. The germline gives CDR1 SQVTM, CDR2 ANQGSEA. This CDR3 has 13 amino acids. The CDR3 here is CSASRTAQETQYF. The whole variable domain, filled in from reference TRBV29-1 and TRBJ2-5, reads SAVISQKPSRDICQRGTSLTIQCQVDSQVTMMFWYRQQPGQSLTLIATANQGSEATYESGFVIDKFPISRPNLTFSTLTVSNMSPEDSSIYLCSASRTAQETQYFGPGTRLLVL.

The CDR3 reads CASSLEGTGANVLTF. The chain has TRBV5-1 and TRBJ2-6. This CDR3 contains 15 residues. CDR1 and CDR2 (germline): SGHRS, YFSETQ. Supplemented by reference TRBV5-1 and TRBJ2-6, the full variable domain reads KAGVTQTPRYLIKTRGQQVTLSCSPISGHRSVSWYQQTPGQGLQFLFEYFSETQRNKGNFPGRFSGRQFSNSRSEMNVSTLELGDSALYLCASSLEGTGANVLTFGAGSRLTVL.

This sequence joins TRBV14 and TRBJ2-7. CDR3 length equals 15 residues. CDR1 and CDR2 (germline): SGHDN, FVKESK. The CDR3 here is CASSQEYRSSYEQYF.

This chain joins TRBV9 and TRBJ1-1; the D gene TCRdb calls, TRBD1, cannot be checked with no DNA. This CDR3 region has 14 residues. The germline V gene has CDR1 SGDLS and CDR2 YYNGEE. CDR3 amino acids: CASSVEGGGPEAFF.

V and J are TRBV5-1 and TRBJ2-2; TCRdb outputs TRBD1, but without DNA this stays unchecked. CDR1 and CDR2 from the germline V gene are SGHRS and YFSETQ. The CDR3 extends over 18 amino acids. This CDR3 reads CASSYRTLQGTSGGELFF. Complete variable domain (other parts from reference TRBV5-1 and TRBJ2-2): KAGVTQTPRYLIKTRGQQVTLSCSPISGHRSVSWYQQTPGQGLQFLFEYFSETQRNKGNFPGRFSGRQFSNSRSEMNVSTLELGDSALYLCASSYRTLQGTSGGELFFGEGSRLTVL.

The J gene is TRBJ2-2, the V gene TRBV27. The germline CDR1 and CDR2 sequences are MNHEY and SMNVEV (reference sequence). This CDR3 spans 14 amino acids. CDR3 residues: CASSFVQSTGELFF.

The genes are TRBV7-2 and TRBJ1-1. The CDR3 contains 14 residues. From germline, CDR1 is SGHTA and CDR2 FQGNSA. CDR3 sequence: CASSLARENTEAFF. The variable domain in full, completed from reference TRBV7-2 and TRBJ1-1, reads GAGVSQSPSNKVTEKGKDVELRCDPISGHTALYWYRQSLGQGLEFLIYFQGNSAPDKSGLPSDRFSAERTGGSVSTLTIQRTQQEDSAVYLCASSLARENTEAFFGQGTRLTVV.

This chain joins TRBV19 and TRBJ1-1. The CDR3 covers 14 residues. CDR1 is LNHDA and CDR2 is SQIVND in the germline V gene (reference sequence). Here the CDR3 reads CASGYTRDYTEAFF.

V and J are TRBV3-1 and TRBJ2-2; TCRdb's D call, TRBD2, is unchecked because there is no DNA. The CDR3 contains 13 residues. The V gene's germline CDR1 is LGHDT and CDR2 YNNKEL (reference sequence). CDR3 region: CASSQMEAGELFF.

V is TRBV12-3 or TRBV12-4 and J is TRBJ2-6; TCRdb returns TRBD2, unconfirmable since there is no DNA. The CDR3 is 15 residues long. CDR3 loop: CTSSSRLAGANVLTF.

This chain uses TRBV6-6 with TRBJ1-1. This CDR3 is built from 12 residues. Germline V gene sequence: CDR1 MNHNY, CDR2 SVGAGI (reference sequence). The CDR3 protein is CAGVGRGTEAFF.

The rearrangement joins TRBV29-1 to TRBJ2-7; as DNA is missing, the TRBD1 call by TCRdb cannot be tested. Per germline, CDR1 SQVTM and CDR2 ANQGSEA. The CDR3 runs to 13 residues. This CDR3 is CSVGTGYSYEQYF.

This chain joins TRBV6-1 and TRBJ2-2; TCRdb's D call of TRBD1 is untestable without DNA. Germline assignment: CDR1 MNHNS and CDR2 SASEGT. This CDR3 has 15 amino acids. CDR3 protein: CASSSRGDRTGELFF.